This TCR beta chain comes out of a study of blood T cells in healthy people across ages. A J-beta primer mix and a sample-barcoded 5' primer were used in a second PCR of about 7 to 12 cycles. TCRdb re-analysed the 5' RACE reads in MiXCR, keeping a single row per CDR3 protein. The table lists about 780,000 distinct CDR3 sequences, roughly 24% of them singletons. This sample was also put to use in a study of T cells of mothers and their children.

This receptor was identified in a boy between 10 and 17 years old in good health. The source material was blood.

CDR3 sequence (DNA): TGTGCCAGCAGTTTAGGAGGGCTGCACTATGGCTACACCTTC. The encoded protein is CASSLGGLHYGYTF. V usage is TRBV28 and J usage is TRBJ1-2; D remains unclear. V lost 2 bases, J lost 3 bases, and 10 bases lay in between. Germline loops: CDR1 MDHEN, CDR2 SYDVKM. CDR3 length: 14 residues.